Sequencing of this T cell receptor (beta chain) was carried out in a study of CD4+ T cells in melanoma. Profiling relied on immunoSEQ multiplex PCR, and the TCRdb table lists in-frame clones only, not all of them. Here the sample spans around 130,000 clones, around 90% being singletons. Study outcomes and limitations: CD8+ T cell, macrophage and B cell function reportedly correlated with neoantigen-specific CD4+ T cells.

The CDR3 runs 13 residues. Looked up from germline, CDR1 is MNHNS and CDR2 is SASEGT. V shed 3 bases and J shed 4 bases, with 9 bases lying between them. In regard to this clone: The antigen remains undetermined.

This sequence joins TRBV6-1 and TRBJ1-2, with unresolved D. The sequence was collected from a human donor with melanoma. The CDR3 region is CASSERAPYGYTF. The CDR3 region has the DNA TGTGCCAGCAGTGAGAGGGCCCCCTATGGCTACACCTTC.